This TCR beta chain was recorded in a study of shared clonotypes between healthy human individuals. On the study more broadly: A donor's plate count was three for CD4 naive and three for CD4 memory; CD8 naive had two and CD8 memory one.

Deep was the level at which the assay was run. Profiling relied on immunoSEQ multiplex PCR, and the TCRdb table lists in-frame clones only, not all of them. The sample records approximately 2.4 million clones, almost 96% being singletons. The V end lost 4 bases, the J end lost 1 base, and 14 bases lay between the germline ends. Per germline, CDR1 SGHNT and CDR2 YYREEE (reference sequence). The CDR3 covers 15 residues. The chain carries TRBV5-4 and TRBJ2-5; possibly TRBD1 for D (6 bases). This clonotype was sampled from a man younger than 35 in good health. The sample consisted of naive CD4+ T cells sorted from blood. Regarding subset: CD45RA+ positively selected. CDR3 sequence (DNA): TGTGCCAGCAGCACCGCCGAGGGGGTCCAAGAGACCCAGTACTTC. This encodes CASSTAEGVQETQYF. The full variable domain, completed using reference TRBV5-4 and TRBJ2-5, is ETGVTQSPTHLIKTRGQQVTLRCSSQSGHNTVSWYQQALGQGPQFIFQYYREEENGRGNFPPRFSGLQFPNYSSELNVNALELDDSALYLCASSTAEGVQETQYFGPGTRLLVL.